The source of this T cell receptor beta chain is a study of T cells after posttransplantation cyclophosphamide (dated by TCRdb to 2016 to 2018). About the full investigation: The study tracked T cell repertoire reconstitution by TRB sequencing after myeloablative bone marrow transplantation using posttransplantation cyclophosphamide as GVHD prophylaxis. Up to 3 additional blood samples from 2 to 5.2 years after transplant were also TRB-sequenced in 3 patients, as was pretransplant blood from a handful of patients. Because TRA and TRB clonality correlated tightly in roughly nine samples, later TCR analyses were limited to TRB. Samples from some 33 PTCy-treated patients and approximately 16 related bone marrow donors of those patients were subjected to antigen receptor sequencing. Public TRB sequences were checked against a database of over 3,500 sequences associated with responses to pathogens, tumor antigens, self-antigens and alloantigens. Blood from every one of the roughly 30 PTCy patients who had 1-year posttransplant specimens underwent TRB sequencing.

Comments on this clone: The antigen this receptor binds is unknown. There are no base qualities to consult, and no much larger clone falls within one base.

Genomic DNA was used for TRB sequencing, which was performed with the immunoSEQ assay at survey resolution or with the hsTCRB kit. The authors processed their data as follows. The immunoSEQ software was used for initial read processing, and the LymphoSeq R package was used for repertoire analyses. Clonality was computed as 1 minus normalized Shannon entropy, and a Gini coefficient was also calculated for each TRB dataset. To infer phenotypes in unsorted samples, TRB sequences from sorted subsets of the recipient or donor were mapped onto unsorted samples from the same recipient. Sourced from immuneACCESS, this table was stored by TCRdb with only in-frame sequences that have V and J called. A share of the clones is absent; for the studies checked, an unresolved V gene accounts for under half, and the remainder has no known explanation. Clone size and V and J calls were adopted from that table, with D and trimming inferred from the DNA. Recorded for this sample are around 37,000 clones; approximately 78% of them occurred a single time. Roughly 8.1% of the sample is taken by the ten largest.

The sample's treatment or condition label is to be understood as: high-dose cyclophosphamide on days +3 and +4 as single-agent GVHD prophylaxis. For conditioning, the PTCy patients got busulfan and fludarabine, then a related or unrelated marrow graft, followed by cyclophosphamide on days +3 and +4. The PTCy-treated patients were drawn from a prospective, multi-institutional clinical trial. Peripheral blood and bone marrow mononuclear cells were isolated by Ficoll-Hypaque density centrifugation and were cryopreserved. FACS on a FACSAria II was used to sort CD4+ and CD8+ T cells, including the naive and memory subsets. Overall results and qualifications from the work: Across roughly 49 patients, TRB clonality was highly associated with recipient CMV seropositivity and CMV reactivation, and diversity in PTCy patients was similar to diversity in CNI/methotrexate controls. At 1-2 months, donor-recipient similarity was low but rose over the first year, and the later blood repertoires were often dominated by donor CD8+ memory clones. The TRB repertoires of T cells infiltrating skin or GI tract showed only limited overlap with the TRB repertoires of T cells in blood.

The CDR1 and CDR2 encoded by the germline V gene are SGHVS and FQNEAQ. Compared with germline, V lacks 1 base and J lacks 4 bases; bases without a gene match: 5. The CDR3 runs 15 residues from the cysteine to the phenylalanine. Only the CDR3 part of the read is kept: 45 bases, read in frame from the first base. The input for sequencing was CD4+ T cells sorted from blood, taken approximately 1,900 days after a stem cell transplant with posttransplant cyclophosphamide. This TCR derives from a female patient in her thirties or forties who received an allogeneic stem cell transplant from a related donor, was CMV-positive, and had no GVHD. A transplant means some T cells may be of graft donor rather than patient origin. The chain was built from TRBV7-8 and TRBJ2-7, with 9 bases matching TRBD2. The nucleotide sequence is given as TGTGCCAGCAGCTTAGTCAGCGGGGGGAATTACGAGCAGTACTTC. This translates into CASSLVSGGNYEQYF.